This T cell receptor (beta chain) came from a study of cytomegalovirus exposure and HLA in healthy donors. Primers included in the PCR were 60 Vbeta and 13 Jbeta primers. Sequenced by immunoSEQ multiplex PCR; TCRdb stores in-frame clones only, minus some. The sample includes about 110,000 clones, more than 60% of them seen just once. This CDR3 contains 13 residues. The germline V gene has CDR1 LNHDA and CDR2 SQIVND (reference sequence). V was pared by 4 bases and J by 7 bases, with 13 bases between. This clone has more than one count but fewer than ten. This chain joins TRBV19 and TRBJ1-2; D possibly corresponds to TRBD1 (5 bases). The receptor was derived from a man aged 35 to 55 in good health and CMV-seronegative. Sequenced input: PBMCs. As DNA, the CDR3 is TGTGCCAGTAGTACAGGGATGGTGGTTGGCTACACCTTC. Residues: CASSTGMVVGYTF.